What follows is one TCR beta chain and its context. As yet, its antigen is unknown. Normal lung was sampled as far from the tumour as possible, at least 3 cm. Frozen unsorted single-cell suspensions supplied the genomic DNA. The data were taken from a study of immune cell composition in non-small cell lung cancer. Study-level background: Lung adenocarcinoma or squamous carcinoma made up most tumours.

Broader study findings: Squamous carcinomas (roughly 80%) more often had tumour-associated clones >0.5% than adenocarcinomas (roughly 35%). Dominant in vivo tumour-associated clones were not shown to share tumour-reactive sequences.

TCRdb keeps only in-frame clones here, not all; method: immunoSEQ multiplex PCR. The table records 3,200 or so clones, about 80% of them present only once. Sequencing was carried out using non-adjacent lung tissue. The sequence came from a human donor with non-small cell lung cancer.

The CDR3: CASSLTGRGSDTQYF. The CDR3 DNA is TGCGCCAGCAGCTTGACCGGGAGGGGGTCAGATACGCAGTATTTT. The rearrangement joins TRBV5-1 to TRBJ2-3; 8 bases line up with TRBD2. This CDR3 spans 15 amino acids. The germline V gene has CDR1 SGHRS and CDR2 YFSETQ. V gave up 1 base and J gave up 4 bases; unmatched junction bases: 5.